Listed below are T cell receptor beta chains from one sample, sequenced in a study of blood T cell repertoires in COVID-19. Sequenced by immunoSEQ multiplex PCR; TCRdb stores in-frame clones only, minus some. The top ten hold 7.5% to 9.5% of the sample, which has 70,000 or so clones, around 91% seen once. The sequencing input was peripheral blood. These receptors were collected from a human donor in a cohort sampled during active COVID-19. The CDR3 runs from the conserved cysteine through the conserved F or W. D genes are given only for firm matches. Clone size is given for some rows only: seen once, a few or many times, or a class if the clone is expanded.

D gene: TRBD1
clone size: many
V gene: TRBV5-6
J gene: TRBJ1-1
CDR3 protein: CASSSPGQGGTEAFF
CDR3 DNA: TGTGCCAGCAGCTCACCGGGACAGGGAGGCACTGAAGCTTTCTTT

D gene: NA
clone size: NA
V gene: TRBV7-2
J gene: TRBJ1-2
CDR3 protein: CASSLGGGGSHGYTF
CDR3 DNA: TGTGCCAGCAGCTTAGGTGGTGGAGGGAGTCATGGCTACACCTTC

D gene: NA
clone size: NA
V gene: TRBV6-5
J gene: TRBJ1-4
CDR3 protein: CASSYRGGRNEKLFF
CDR3 DNA: TGTGCCAGCAGTTACCGGGGGGGGAGGAATGAAAAACTGTTTTTT

D gene: TRBD2
clone size: NA
V gene: TRBV3-1/TRBV3-2
J gene: TRBJ2-5
CDR3 protein: CASSRSHTGTSGGSRLRYF
CDR3 DNA: TGTGCCAGCAGCCGGTCACACACCGGGACTAGCGGGGGGTCCCGCCTCAGGTACTTC

D gene: NA
clone size: NA
V gene: TRBV5-1
J gene: TRBJ1-1
CDR3 protein: CASSLGGEAFF
CDR3 DNA: TGCGCCAGCAGCCTCGGGGGTGAAGCTTTCTTT

D gene: NA
clone size: NA
V gene: TRBV24-1
J gene: TRBJ1-2
CDR3 protein: CATSGENYGYTF
CDR3 DNA: TGTGCCACCAGTGGAGAAAACTATGGCTACACCTTC

D gene: TRBD1
clone size: NA
V gene: TRBV6-5
J gene: TRBJ2-7
CDR3 protein: CASSYSRTGGLEQYF
CDR3 DNA: TGTGCCAGCAGTTACAGCCGGACAGGGGGGCTCGAGCAGTACTTC

D gene: NA
clone size: NA
V gene: TRBV28
J gene: TRBJ2-7
CDR3 protein: CASSPGAYEQYF
CDR3 DNA: TGTGCCAGCAGTCCAGGGGCCTACGAGCAGTACTTC

D gene: NA
clone size: NA
V gene: TRBV4-1
J gene: TRBJ1-4
CDR3 protein: CASSQIVTGQGEKLFF
CDR3 DNA: TGCGCCAGCAGCCAAATTGTAACAGGGCAAGGTGAAAAACTGTTTTTT

D gene: NA
clone size: NA
V gene: TRBV28
J gene: TRBJ1-6
CDR3 protein: CASSFRGPPYNSPLHF
CDR3 DNA: TGTGCCAGCAGTTTTAGAGGTCCCCCCTATAATTCACCCCTCCACTTT

D gene: TRBD1
clone size: NA
V gene: TRBV7-2
J gene: TRBJ1-1
CDR3 protein: CASSLGGGTGGRNTEAFF
CDR3 DNA: TGTGCCAGCAGCTTAGGGGGTGGGACAGGGGGCCGGAACACTGAAGCTTTCTTT

D gene: TRBD2
clone size: NA
V gene: TRBV11-2
J gene: TRBJ2-5
CDR3 protein: CASSLTSHGETQYF
CDR3 DNA: TGTGCCAGCAGCTTGACTAGCCACGGGGAGACCCAGTACTTC

D gene: NA
clone size: NA
V gene: TRBV13
J gene: TRBJ1-3
CDR3 protein: CASSLRQTSGNTIYF
CDR3 DNA: TGTGCCAGCAGCTTAAGACAGACCTCTGGAAACACCATATATTTT

D gene: TRBD1
clone size: few
V gene: TRBV6-5
J gene: TRBJ1-4
CDR3 protein: CASSSGTANEKLFF
CDR3 DNA: TGTGCCAGCAGTTCCGGGACAGCGAATGAAAAACTGTTTTTT

D gene: TRBD1
clone size: NA
V gene: TRBV11-2
J gene: TRBJ2-7
CDR3 protein: CASSLSVTGRYEQYF
CDR3 DNA: TGTGCCAGCAGCTTATCCGTGACAGGGCGCTACGAGCAGTACTTC

D gene: NA
clone size: once
V gene: TRBV11-2
J gene: TRBJ2-7
CDR3 protein: CASSLGDIYEQYF
CDR3 DNA: TGTGCCAGCAGCTTAGGAGACATCTACGAGCAGTACTTC

D gene: TRBD1
clone size: NA
V gene: TRBV4-1
J gene: TRBJ1-5
CDR3 protein: CASSQDRGGLQPQHF
CDR3 DNA: TGCGCCAGCAGCCAAGATCGAGGGGGCCTGCAGCCCCAGCATTTT

D gene: NA
clone size: NA
V gene: TRBV14
J gene: TRBJ1-2
CDR3 protein: CASSQFGGGRGYTF
CDR3 DNA: TGTGCCAGCAGCCAGTTTGGGGGGGGTCGTGGCTACACCTTC

D gene: NA
clone size: NA
V gene: TRBV28
J gene: TRBJ2-7
CDR3 protein: CASVSGSSYEQYF
CDR3 DNA: TGTGCCAGCGTCTCAGGCAGCTCCTACGAGCAGTACTTC

D gene: TRBD1
clone size: NA
V gene: TRBV11-2
J gene: TRBJ2-7
CDR3 protein: CASSADWTGYEQYF
CDR3 DNA: TGTGCCAGCAGCGCGGACTGGACAGGATACGAGCAGTACTTC

D gene: NA
clone size: NA
V gene: TRBV30
J gene: TRBJ1-3
CDR3 protein: CAWNSEQGLNTIYF
CDR3 DNA: TGTGCCTGGAATTCGGAGCAGGGTTTGAACACCATATATTTT

D gene: NA
clone size: few
V gene: TRBV2
J gene: TRBJ1-2
CDR3 protein: CASSLDPYGYTF
CDR3 DNA: TGTGCCAGCAGTCTAGACCCCTATGGCTACACCTTC

D gene: TRBD1
clone size: NA
V gene: TRBV20-1
J gene: TRBJ1-1
CDR3 protein: CSGTGNTEAFF
CDR3 DNA: TGCAGTGGGACAGGGAACACTGAAGCTTTCTTT

D gene: TRBD2
clone size: NA
V gene: TRBV6-2/TRBV6-3
J gene: TRBJ2-7
CDR3 protein: CASSRRLAGGPYEQYF
CDR3 DNA: TGTGCCAGCAGTCGCCGACTAGCGGGGGGACCCTACGAGCAGTACTTC

D gene: TRBD2
clone size: NA
V gene: TRBV4-1
J gene: TRBJ2-5
CDR3 protein: CASSAPTSAGETQYF
CDR3 DNA: TGCGCCAGCAGCGCTCCCACTAGCGCTGGAGAGACCCAGTACTTC

D gene: TRBD1
clone size: few
V gene: TRBV30
J gene: TRBJ1-2
CDR3 protein: CAWSGKTGVFFGYTF
CDR3 DNA: TGTGCCTGGAGTGGAAAGACAGGGGTTTTCTTCGGCTACACCTTC

D gene: TRBD2
clone size: NA
V gene: TRBV12-3/TRBV12-4
J gene: TRBJ2-7
CDR3 protein: CASSFGLAEQYF
CDR3 DNA: TGTGCCAGCAGTTTCGGACTAGCGGAGCAGTACTTC

D gene: NA
clone size: NA
V gene: TRBV5-4
J gene: TRBJ1-5
CDR3 protein: CASSLVYWADSNQPQHF
CDR3 DNA: TGTGCCAGCAGCTTAGTCTACTGGGCCGATAGCAATCAGCCCCAGCATTTT

D gene: TRBD1
clone size: once
V gene: TRBV6-5
J gene: TRBJ1-2
CDR3 protein: CASSYRDRVSYGYTF
CDR3 DNA: TGTGCCAGCAGTTACCGGGACAGGGTCAGCTATGGCTACACCTTC

D gene: NA
clone size: NA
V gene: TRBV29-1
J gene: TRBJ1-4
CDR3 protein: CSLKGGDEKLFF
CDR3 DNA: TGCAGCTTAAAGGGAGGGGATGAAAAACTGTTTTTT

D gene: NA
clone size: NA
V gene: TRBV7-6
J gene: TRBJ1-6
CDR3 protein: CASSSNGHNSPLHF
CDR3 DNA: TGTGCCAGCAGCTCTAACGGTCATAATTCACCCCTCCACTTT

D gene: TRBD1
clone size: NA
V gene: TRBV7-9
J gene: TRBJ1-1
CDR3 protein: CASSWDRLLNTEAFF
CDR3 DNA: TGTGCCAGCAGCTGGGACAGACTATTGAACACTGAAGCTTTCTTT

D gene: NA
clone size: NA
V gene: TRBV29-1
J gene: TRBJ1-1
CDR3 protein: CSVEPGNTEAFF
CDR3 DNA: TGCAGCGTTGAGCCCGGGAACACTGAAGCTTTCTTT

D gene: NA
clone size: NA
V gene: TRBV18
J gene: TRBJ1-1
CDR3 protein: CASSTDGGNTEAFF
CDR3 DNA: TGTGCCAGCTCAACTGACGGGGGTAACACTGAAGCTTTCTTT